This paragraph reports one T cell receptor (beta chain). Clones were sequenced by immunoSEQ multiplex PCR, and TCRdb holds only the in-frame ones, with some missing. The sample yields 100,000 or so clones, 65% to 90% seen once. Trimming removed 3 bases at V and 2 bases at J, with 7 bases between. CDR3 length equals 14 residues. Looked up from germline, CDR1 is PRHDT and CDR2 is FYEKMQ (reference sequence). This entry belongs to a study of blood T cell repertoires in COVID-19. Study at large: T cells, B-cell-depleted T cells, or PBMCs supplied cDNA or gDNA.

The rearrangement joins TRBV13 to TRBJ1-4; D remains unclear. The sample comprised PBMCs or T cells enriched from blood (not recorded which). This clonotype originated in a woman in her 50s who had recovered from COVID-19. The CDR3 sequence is CASSFTETNEKLFF. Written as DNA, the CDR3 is TGTGCCAGCAGCTTCACAGAGACTAATGAAAAACTGTTTTTT.